This TCR beta chain was identified in a study of T cell repertoires in cytomegalovirus infection. Study context: In public TCR beta signatures, there were indications of both CMV infection and matching HLA type. Study outcomes and limitations: Dominating the ex vivo response were TCR beta clonotypes that were CMV-specific and HLA-C-restricted.

The table lists this clonotype with many counts. Its antigen is not identified. Trimming removed 4 bases at V and 10 bases at J, with 23 bases between. CDR1 is SEHNR and CDR2 is FQNEAQ in the germline V gene (reference sequence). CDR3 length: 16 residues. TCRdb fed the reads into MiXCR, producing one record per CDR3 protein. The profile covers approximately 500,000 distinct CDR3 sequences, with about 15% appearing a single time and about 24% taken by the ten largest. The source of this sequence is a human donor in good health (CMV status not recorded). Some clones in this sample may be carry-over from other donors' samples. The genes are TRBV7-9 and TRBJ2-1, with unresolved D. What was sequenced was CD8+ T cells from PBMCs. As DNA, the CDR3 is TGTGCCAGCAGCTCGGAGTGGGGTTTACCTTCGAGCGAGCAGTTCTTC. Protein sequence: CASSSEWGLPSSEQFF.